The 13 T cell receptor beta chains below all came from one sample that was sequenced in a study of blood T cell repertoires in COVID-19. Assay: immunoSEQ multiplex PCR; the TCRdb copy retains only in-frame clones and omits some. The table includes fewer than 200,000 clones, roughly 87% detected once. Material: PBMCs or T cells enriched from blood (not recorded which). The receptors here all came from a human donor with acute COVID-19. The donor label of this sample is uncertain.

J is TRBJ2-5 and V is TRBV20-1; D may be TRBD2 (6 bases). This CDR3 spans 14 amino acids. Germline V gene lookup returns CDR1 DFQATT and CDR2 SNEGSKA (reference sequence). The germline V and J ends were trimmed by 3 bases and 3 bases, with 14 bases remaining between them. The CDR3 protein is CSASGTAGEETQYF. For the CDR3, the DNA is TGCAGTGCTAGTGGGACTGCAGGCGAAGAGACCCAGTACTTC.

The J gene is TRBJ1-1, the V gene TRBV29-1; tentative D call: TRBD1 (5 bases). Trimming left V 6 bases short and J 2 bases short, with 19 bases between. Germline values: CDR1 SQVTM, CDR2 ANQGSEA. The CDR3 extends over 15 amino acids. The CDR3, as DNA: TGCAGCGTCCTAGACACTCTAAGGGGAAACACTGAAGCTTTCTTT. Translating gives CSVLDTLRGNTEAFF.

The chain recombines TRBV5-6 with TRBJ2-5; the match to TRBD2 covers 7 bases. CDR1 and CDR2 from the germline V gene are SGHDT and YYEEEE. CDR3 length: 15 amino acids. Trimming cost V 2 bases and J 0 bases; bases outside gene matches: 4. The CDR3 loop is CASSFWRGNQETQYF. CDR3 DNA: TGTGCCAGCAGCTTTTGGCGGGGGAACCAAGAGACCCAGTACTTC.

This clone was recorded once. The rearrangement joins TRBV14 to TRBJ1-6; D is undetermined. V was shortened by 0 bases and J by 5 bases, with 5 bases between the two germline ends. Germline V gives CDR1 SGHDN, CDR2 FVKESK. CDR3 size: 14 residues. This CDR3 reads CASSQDRNNSPLHF. CDR3 in DNA: TGTGCCAGCAGCCAAGACAGGAATAATTCACCCCTCCACTTT.

This rearrangement joins TRBV19 to TRBJ2-1; TRBD2 matches at 8 bases. Trimming removed 1 base from V and 7 bases from J; junction bases left unmatched: 9. The germline gives CDR1 LNHDA, CDR2 SQIVND (reference sequence). CDR3 length equals 16 residues. CDR3 nucleotide sequence: TGTGCCAGTAGTATAGTTAGGCTAGCGGGTCTTAATGAGCAGTTCTTC. It encodes CASSIVRLAGLNEQFF.

This chain joins TRBV7-9 and TRBJ2-1, with D maybe TRBD2 (5 bases). The germline V gene has CDR1 SEHNR and CDR2 FQNEAQ (reference sequence). V lost 5 bases and J 7 bases, leaving 12 bases between the germline ends. This CDR3 region has 13 residues. CDR3 sequence: CASSPSRGNEQFF. CDR3 bases: TGTGCCAGCAGCCCAAGCCGGGGAAATGAGCAGTTCTTC.

The chain has TRBV28 and TRBJ1-1; the D gene is possibly TRBD1 (5 bases). V was shortened by 7 bases and J by 7 bases, with 22 bases between the two germline ends. This CDR3 has 15 residues. The germline V gene encodes CDR1 MDHEN and CDR2 SYDVKM. CDR3 region: CASTSWWGMRSEAFF. The CDR3 DNA reads as TGTGCCAGCACCTCCTGGTGGGGCATGAGGAGTGAAGCTTTCTTT.

The chain uses TRBV5-4 and TRBJ2-5; 7 nucleotides match TRBD1. The CDR3 runs 14 residues. Germline lookup yields CDR1 SGHNT and CDR2 YYREEE (reference sequence). J lost 1 base, V lost 2 bases, and 2 bases had no gene match. The DNA for the CDR3 is TGTGCCAGCAGCTTACAGGGGTTCCAAGAGACCCAGTACTTC. It translates to CASSLQGFQETQYF. Supplemented by reference TRBV5-4 and TRBJ2-5, the full variable domain reads ETGVTQSPTHLIKTRGQQVTLRCSSQSGHNTVSWYQQALGQGPQFIFQYYREEENGRGNFPPRFSGLQFPNYSSELNVNALELDDSALYLCASSLQGFQETQYFGPGTRLLVL.

This chain uses TRBV4-3 with TRBJ1-5; D remains ambiguous. The germline V gene has CDR1 LGHNA and CDR2 YSLEER. The V gene lost 2 bases and the J gene lost 2 bases, with 7 bases spanning the gap. The CDR3 runs to 14 residues. CDR3 region: CASSQTRGNQPQHF. In DNA, the CDR3 is TGCGCCAGCAGCCAAACGAGGGGCAATCAGCCCCAGCATTTT.

On this clone itself: This same CDR3 is encoded by further DNA sequences in the sample. The genes are TRBV29-1 and TRBJ2-2, with TRBD2 as a possible D gene (5 bases). Trimming stripped 4 bases from V and 4 bases from J, with 7 bases between. The CDR3 loop spans 12 amino acids. Germline V gives CDR1 SQVTM, CDR2 ANQGSEA. CDR3 residues: CSVVRGTGELFF. CDR3 sequence (DNA): TGCAGCGTTGTCCGGGGCACCGGGGAGCTGTTTTTT.

The chain combines TRBV27 with TRBJ2-1; D remains ambiguous. With 3 bases removed from V and 2 bases from J, the gap between germline ends came to 8 bases. The CDR3 runs to 14 residues. Germline CDR1 reads MNHEY; CDR2 reads SMNVEV (reference sequence). In DNA, the CDR3 is TGTGCCAGCAGTTTTGTAAGCGCCTACAATGAGCAGTTCTTC. It translates to CASSFVSAYNEQFF.

V gene TRBV12-5 combines with J gene TRBJ1-2; 10 bases line up with TRBD1. Germline trimming cut 2 bases from V and 4 bases from J; bases unmatched to any gene: 7. CDR3 length equals 16 residues. Per the germline V gene, CDR1 is LGHNT and CDR2 is FRNRAP. The CDR3 DNA reads TGTGCTAGTGGTTTGACCCGACAGGGGGCCGGCTATGGCTACACCTTC. It is translated as CASGLTRQGAGYGYTF.

V and J are TRBV4-1 and TRBJ1-2, with no clear D. The CDR3 loop spans 16 amino acids. Per germline, CDR1 MGHRA and CDR2 YSYEKL. Trimming cost V 4 bases and J 6 bases, with 21 bases left between them. The CDR3 sequence is CASSLLLGPGKDGYTF. In DNA, the CDR3 is TGCGCCAGCAGCCTTCTCCTCGGTCCGGGAAAGGATGGCTACACCTTC.